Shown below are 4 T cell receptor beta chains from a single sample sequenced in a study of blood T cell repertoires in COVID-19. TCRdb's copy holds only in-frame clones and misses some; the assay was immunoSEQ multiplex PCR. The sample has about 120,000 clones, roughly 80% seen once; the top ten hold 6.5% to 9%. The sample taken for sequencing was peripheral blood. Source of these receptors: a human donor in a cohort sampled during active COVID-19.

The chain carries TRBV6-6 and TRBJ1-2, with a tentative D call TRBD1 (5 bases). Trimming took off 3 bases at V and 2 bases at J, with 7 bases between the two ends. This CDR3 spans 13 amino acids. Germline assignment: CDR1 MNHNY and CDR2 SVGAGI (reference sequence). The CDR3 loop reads CASSYKGNYGYTF. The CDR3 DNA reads TGTGCCAGCAGTTATAAGGGGAACTATGGCTACACCTTC.

DNA for the CDR3: TGTGCCAGCAGTAGGGACAGGGGTGAAAAACTGTTTTTT. This translates into CASSRDRGEKLFF. V gene TRBV2 combines with J gene TRBJ1-4; 10 nucleotides align to TRBD1. The V and J ends lost 5 bases and 7 bases, in that order; junction bases with no gene match: 1. The CDR3 spans 13 residues. Germline V gene data show CDR1 as SNHLY and CDR2 as FYNNEI.

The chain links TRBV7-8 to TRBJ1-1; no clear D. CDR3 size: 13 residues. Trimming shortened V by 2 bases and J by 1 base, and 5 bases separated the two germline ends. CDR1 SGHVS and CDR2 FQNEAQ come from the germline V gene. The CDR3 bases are TGTGCCAGCAGCTTAACGGGGAACACTGAAGCTTTCTTT. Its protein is CASSLTGNTEAFF.

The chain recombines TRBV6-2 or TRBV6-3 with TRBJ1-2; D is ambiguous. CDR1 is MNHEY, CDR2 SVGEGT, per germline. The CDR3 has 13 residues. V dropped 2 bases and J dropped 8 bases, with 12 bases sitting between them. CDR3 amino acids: CASSYEQFRGYTF. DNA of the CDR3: TGTGCCAGCAGTTACGAACAGTTTAGGGGCTACACCTTC.